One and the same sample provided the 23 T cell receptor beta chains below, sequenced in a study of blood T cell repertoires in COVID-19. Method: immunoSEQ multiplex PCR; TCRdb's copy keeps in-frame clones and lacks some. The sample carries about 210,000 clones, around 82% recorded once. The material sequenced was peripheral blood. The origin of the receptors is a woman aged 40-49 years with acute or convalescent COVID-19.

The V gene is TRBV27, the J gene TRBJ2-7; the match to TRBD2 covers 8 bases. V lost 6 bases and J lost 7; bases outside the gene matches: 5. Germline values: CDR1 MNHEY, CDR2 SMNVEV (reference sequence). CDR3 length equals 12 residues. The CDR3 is CASRTGGQEQYF. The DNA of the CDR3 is TGTGCCAGCAGGACGGGGGGGCAGGAGCAGTACTTC.

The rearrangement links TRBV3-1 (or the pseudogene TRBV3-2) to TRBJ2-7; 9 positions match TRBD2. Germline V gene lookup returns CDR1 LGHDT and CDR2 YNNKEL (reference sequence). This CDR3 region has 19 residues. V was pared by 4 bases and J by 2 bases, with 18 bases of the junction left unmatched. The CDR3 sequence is CASSPFMWGRAGGPYEQYF. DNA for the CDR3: TGTGCCAGCAGCCCGTTCATGTGGGGGAGAGCGGGAGGCCCCTACGAGCAGTACTTC.

CDR3 sequence (DNA): TGTGCCAGCAGCCCGACAGAAAACTATGGCTACACCTTC. It specifies CASSPTENYGYTF. V is TRBV7-9 and J is TRBJ1-2, with a possible D match to TRBD1 (5 bases). CDR1 and CDR2 from the germline V gene are SEHNR and FQNEAQ (reference sequence). The V end lost 5 bases, the J end lost 2 bases, and 9 bases lay between the germline ends. CDR3 size: 13 residues.

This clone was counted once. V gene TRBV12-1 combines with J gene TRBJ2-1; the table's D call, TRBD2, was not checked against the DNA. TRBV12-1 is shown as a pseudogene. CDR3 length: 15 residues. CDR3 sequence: CASSYLRREGYEQFF. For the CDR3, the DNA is TGTGCCAGCAGCTACCTGAGGCGGGAGGGATATGAGCAGTTCTTC.

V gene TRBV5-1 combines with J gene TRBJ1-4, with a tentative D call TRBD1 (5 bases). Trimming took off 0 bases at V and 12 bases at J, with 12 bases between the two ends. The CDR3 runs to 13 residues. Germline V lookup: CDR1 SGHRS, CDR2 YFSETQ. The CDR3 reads CASSLAVLGELFF. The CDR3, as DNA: TGCGCCAGCAGCTTGGCCGTCTTAGGGGAACTGTTTTTT.

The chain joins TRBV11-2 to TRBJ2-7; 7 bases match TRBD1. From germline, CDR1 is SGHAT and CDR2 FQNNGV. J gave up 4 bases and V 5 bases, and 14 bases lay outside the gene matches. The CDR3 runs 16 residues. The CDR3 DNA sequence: TGTGCCAGCAGCCCTAGGGGGCTAGCTACCAAATACGAGCAGTACTTC. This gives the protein CASSPRGLATKYEQYF.

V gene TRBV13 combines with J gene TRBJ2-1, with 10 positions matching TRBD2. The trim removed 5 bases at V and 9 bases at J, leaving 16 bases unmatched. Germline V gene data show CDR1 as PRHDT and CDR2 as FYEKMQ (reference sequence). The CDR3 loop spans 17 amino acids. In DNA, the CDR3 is TGTGCCAGCAGCCGATCTAGCGGGGGAGCTCTTGGGGGTGAGCAGTTCTTC. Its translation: CASSRSSGGALGGEQFF.

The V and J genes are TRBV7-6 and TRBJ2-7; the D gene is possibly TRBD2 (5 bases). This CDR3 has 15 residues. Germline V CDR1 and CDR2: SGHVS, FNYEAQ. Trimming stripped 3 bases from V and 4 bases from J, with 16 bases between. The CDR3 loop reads CASSFQLESGYEQYF. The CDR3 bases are TGTGCCAGCAGCTTTCAGCTAGAATCGGGGTACGAGCAGTACTTC.

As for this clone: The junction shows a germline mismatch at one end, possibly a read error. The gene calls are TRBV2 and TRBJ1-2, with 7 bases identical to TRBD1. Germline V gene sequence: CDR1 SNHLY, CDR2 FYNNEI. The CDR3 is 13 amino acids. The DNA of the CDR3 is TGTGCCAGCAGGGAAGACAGGGCCGCTGGCTACACCTTC. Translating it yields CASREDRAAGYTF.

The CDR3 loop reads CASSQAGTSFGEQYF. Here the CDR3 DNA reads TGTGCCAGCAGCCAAGCCGGGACTAGCTTCGGTGAGCAGTACTTC. This chain connects TRBV4-2 to TRBJ2-7; 9 bases agree with TRBD2. Germline-derived CDR1 and CDR2 are LGHNA and YNFKEQ. The CDR3 sequence is 15 residues long. V shed 1 base and J 7 bases; nucleotides not matched to a gene: 8.

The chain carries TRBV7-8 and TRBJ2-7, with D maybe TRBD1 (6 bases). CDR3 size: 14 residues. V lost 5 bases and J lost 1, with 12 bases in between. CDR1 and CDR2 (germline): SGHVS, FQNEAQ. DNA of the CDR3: TGTGCCAGCAGCGCCCCCAGGGGATCCTACGAGCAGTACTTC. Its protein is CASSAPRGSYEQYF.

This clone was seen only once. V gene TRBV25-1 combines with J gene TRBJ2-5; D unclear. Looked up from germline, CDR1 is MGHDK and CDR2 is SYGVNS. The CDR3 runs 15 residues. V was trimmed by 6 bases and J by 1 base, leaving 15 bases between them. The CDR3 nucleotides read TGTGCCAGCAGGGGCGCAGACGGCATCCAAGAGACCCAGTACTTC. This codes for CASRGADGIQETQYF.

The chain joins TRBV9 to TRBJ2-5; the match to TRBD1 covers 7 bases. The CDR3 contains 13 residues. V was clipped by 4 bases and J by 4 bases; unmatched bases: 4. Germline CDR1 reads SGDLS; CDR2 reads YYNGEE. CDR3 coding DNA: TGTGCCAGCAGCACCCGACAGGGAGAGACCCAGTACTTC. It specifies CASSTRQGETQYF.

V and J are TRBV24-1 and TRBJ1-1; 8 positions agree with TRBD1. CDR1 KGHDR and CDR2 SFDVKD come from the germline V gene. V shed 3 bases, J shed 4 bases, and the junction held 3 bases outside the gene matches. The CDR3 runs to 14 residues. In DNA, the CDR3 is TGTGCCACCAGTGATCCCACAGGGGGCACTGAAGCTTTCTTT. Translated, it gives CATSDPTGGTEAFF.

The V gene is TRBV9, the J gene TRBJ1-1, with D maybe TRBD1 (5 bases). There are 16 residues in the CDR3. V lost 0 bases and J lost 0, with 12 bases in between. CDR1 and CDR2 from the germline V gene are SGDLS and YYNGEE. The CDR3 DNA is TGTGCCAGCAGCGTAGAAGTCCCAGGGATGAACACTGAAGCTTTCTTT. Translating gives CASSVEVPGMNTEAFF. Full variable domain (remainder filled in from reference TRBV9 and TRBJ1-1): DSGVTQTPKHLITATGQRVTLRCSPRSGDLSVYWYQQSLDQGLQFLIQYYNGEERAKGNILERFSAQQFPDLHSELNLSSLELGDSALYFCASSVEVPGMNTEAFFGQGTRLTVV.

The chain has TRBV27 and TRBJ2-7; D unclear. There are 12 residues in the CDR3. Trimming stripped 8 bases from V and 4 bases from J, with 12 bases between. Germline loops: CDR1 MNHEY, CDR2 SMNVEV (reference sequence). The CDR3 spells CASVGSFYEQYF. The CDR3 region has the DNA TGTGCCAGCGTAGGTAGCTTTTACGAGCAGTACTTC.

For the CDR3, the DNA is TGCGCCAGCAGCCCGGAGTGGGAGCGAGACTACACCTTC. Its protein product is CASSPEWERDYTF. The chain has TRBV4-1 and TRBJ1-2; no clear D. The germline V gene encodes CDR1 MGHRA and CDR2 YSYEKL. CDR3 length: 13 residues. V lost 4 bases and J 10 bases, leaving 16 bases between the germline ends.

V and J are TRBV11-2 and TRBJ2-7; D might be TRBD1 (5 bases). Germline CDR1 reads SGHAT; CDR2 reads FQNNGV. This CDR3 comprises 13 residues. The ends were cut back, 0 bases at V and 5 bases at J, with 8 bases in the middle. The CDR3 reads CASSLEWGNEQYF. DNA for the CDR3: TGTGCCAGCAGCTTAGAATGGGGCAACGAGCAGTACTTC.

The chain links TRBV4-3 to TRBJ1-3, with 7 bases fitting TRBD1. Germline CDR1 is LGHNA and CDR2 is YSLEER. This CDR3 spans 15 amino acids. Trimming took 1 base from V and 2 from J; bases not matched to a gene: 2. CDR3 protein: CASSQVTGAGNTIYF. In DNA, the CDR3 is TGCGCCAGCAGCCAAGTAACAGGGGCTGGAAACACCATATATTTT.

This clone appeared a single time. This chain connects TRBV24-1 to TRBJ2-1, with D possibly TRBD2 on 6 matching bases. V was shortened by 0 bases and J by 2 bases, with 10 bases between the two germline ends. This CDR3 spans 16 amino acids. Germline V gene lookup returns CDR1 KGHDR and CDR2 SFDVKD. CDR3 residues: CATSDLSGGTYNEQFF. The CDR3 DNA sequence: TGTGCCACCAGTGATTTGTCGGGCGGGACCTACAATGAGCAGTTCTTC.

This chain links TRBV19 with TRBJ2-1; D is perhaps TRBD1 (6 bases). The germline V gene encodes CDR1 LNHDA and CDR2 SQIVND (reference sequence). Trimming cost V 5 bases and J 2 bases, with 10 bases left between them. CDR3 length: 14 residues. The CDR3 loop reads CASSPRGPYNEQFF. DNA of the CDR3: TGTGCCAGTAGTCCCAGGGGACCCTACAATGAGCAGTTCTTC.

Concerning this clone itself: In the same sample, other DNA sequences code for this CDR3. CDR3 residues: CASRRGNQPQHF. CDR3 bases: TGTGCCAGCAGGCGGGGGAATCAGCCCCAGCATTTT. The gene calls are TRBV6-5 and TRBJ1-5; weak D call: TRBD1 (5 bases). The CDR3 runs 12 residues. Germline V lookup: CDR1 MNHEY, CDR2 SVGAGI. The germline V and J ends were trimmed by 6 bases and 4 bases, with 7 bases remaining between them.

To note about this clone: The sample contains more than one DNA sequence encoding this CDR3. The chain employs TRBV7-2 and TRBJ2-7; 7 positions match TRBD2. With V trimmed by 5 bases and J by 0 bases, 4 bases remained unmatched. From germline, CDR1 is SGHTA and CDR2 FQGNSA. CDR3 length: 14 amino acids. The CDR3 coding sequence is TGTGCCAGCAGCCCCGGGGGGAGCTCCTACGAGCAGTACTTC. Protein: CASSPGGSSYEQYF.